Below, 29 T cell receptor beta chains from the same sample are listed, as sequenced in a study of OX40 agonist ivuxolimab in advanced cancers. Generated by immunoSEQ multiplex PCR, the TCRdb table keeps only in-frame clones and is missing some. The sample lists some 55,000 clones, just over 90% occurring once. This specimen was CD4+ or CD8+ T cells sorted from blood, taken in a trial of the OX40 agonist ivuxolimab. The receptors stem from an adult with an advanced solid tumor such as melanoma, head and neck, liver or kidney cancer.

The chain carries TRBV6-1 and TRBJ1-1, with D possibly matching TRBD1 (5 bases). The germline gives CDR1 MNHNS, CDR2 SASEGT. The germline V and J ends were trimmed by 2 bases and 4 bases, with 14 bases remaining between them. The CDR3 covers 15 residues. The CDR3 spells CASSERGDVLTEAFF. In DNA, the CDR3 is TGTGCCAGCAGTGAAAGGGGAGATGTCCTCACTGAAGCTTTCTTT.

The J gene is TRBJ1-6, the V gene TRBV9; no clear D gene. CDR1 SGDLS and CDR2 YYNGEE come from the germline V gene. The CDR3 loop spans 17 amino acids. V was pared by 3 bases and J by 5 bases, with 18 bases between. The CDR3 sequence is CASSGPNSLGNNSPLHF. CDR3 DNA: TGTGCCAGCAGCGGCCCTAACAGCCTGGGTAATAATTCACCCCTCCACTTT.

J is TRBJ1-1 and V is TRBV28, with 10 nucleotides matching TRBD1. Germline V gene data show CDR1 as MDHEN and CDR2 as SYDVKM. Trimming at V came to 3 bases and at J to 0 bases, leaving 7 bases not matched to a gene. CDR3 length equals 17 residues. Here the CDR3 DNA reads TGTGCCAGCAGTTTCATCAGGACAGGGGGGATGAACACTGAAGCTTTCTTT. Protein: CASSFIRTGGMNTEAFF.

The CDR3 region is CASSGLVLAKNIQYF. The CDR3 DNA reads as TGTGCCAGCAGCGGCTTGGTACTAGCCAAAAACATTCAGTACTTC. The genes are TRBV6-1 and TRBJ2-4; no reliable D call. V lost 6 bases, J lost 0 bases, and 12 bases lay in between. CDR1 and CDR2 (germline): MNHNS, SASEGT. The CDR3 has 15 residues.

This clone is medium-sized in the sample. The chain combines TRBV7-8 with TRBJ2-7, with 10 bases lining up with TRBD1. The CDR3 extends over 15 amino acids. After removal of 5 bases from V and 2 bases from J, the junction contained 6 bases not matched to a gene. Germline lookup yields CDR1 SGHVS and CDR2 FQNEAQ. The CDR3 DNA follows: TGTGCCAGCAGCCTTCGACAGGGGGCCCCCTACGAGCAGTACTTC. Protein sequence: CASSLRQGAPYEQYF.

The chain carries TRBV7-9 and TRBJ1-2; D remains unclear. The germline V and J ends were trimmed by 1 base and 2 bases, with 17 bases remaining between them. This CDR3 is built from 17 residues. Germline loops: CDR1 SEHNR, CDR2 FQNEAQ (reference sequence). DNA for the CDR3: TGTGCCAGCAGCTTAGGACACTTAAGCAACGAGAACTATGGCTACACCTTC. Translation: CASSLGHLSNENYGYTF.

The V call is TRBV19, the J call TRBJ2-1; D not certain. The CDR3 extends over 13 amino acids. CDR1 and CDR2 from the germline V gene are LNHDA and SQIVND (reference sequence). V lost 7 bases to trimming and J lost 3 bases, with 10 bases between them. CDR3 in DNA: TGTGCCAGTACCAAGGGTTACTACAATGAGCAGTTCTTC. It is translated as CASTKGYYNEQFF.

V and J are TRBV5-6 and TRBJ1-2, with 7 bases aligning to TRBD1. Germline values: CDR1 SGHDT, CDR2 YYEEEE. The CDR3 has 18 residues. V shed 4 bases, J shed 2 bases, and the junction held 17 bases outside the gene matches. This chain's CDR3 is CASSAASDRREGNYGYTF. CDR3 nucleotide sequence: TGTGCCAGCAGCGCGGCCTCGGACAGGAGAGAGGGGAACTATGGCTACACCTTC.

This clone was seen only a few times. The chain links TRBV4-2 to TRBJ2-7; 8 bases fit TRBD2. Per the germline V gene, CDR1 is LGHNA and CDR2 is YNFKEQ. The trim removed 4 bases at V and 0 bases at J, leaving 11 bases unmatched. The CDR3 has 17 amino acids. CDR3 sequence: CASSPFLAGARSYEQYF. The CDR3 DNA is TGTGCCAGCAGCCCCTTTCTAGCGGGCGCTCGCTCCTACGAGCAGTACTTC.

V and J are TRBV19 and TRBJ2-2, with 7 nucleotides matching TRBD2. Looked up from germline, CDR1 is LNHDA and CDR2 is SQIVND (reference sequence). The CDR3 length is 17 residues. With 3 bases clipped from V and 0 bases from J, the junction kept 7 bases outside the gene matches. The DNA for the CDR3 is TGTGCCAGTAGTATCCCGCCGGGGGGATCGAACACCGGGGAGCTGTTTTTT. It yields the protein CASSIPPGGSNTGELFF.

The rearrangement links TRBV4-3 to TRBJ2-6, with D unclear. CDR3 length: 16 residues. V shed 5 bases and J shed 1 base, with 12 bases lying between them. Germline V gives CDR1 LGHNA, CDR2 YSLEER. The DNA of the CDR3 is TGCGCCAGCAGCTCACAAAAGGGATCTGGGGCCAACGTCCTGACTTTC. Translation: CASSSQKGSGANVLTF.

The chain recombines TRBV10-1 with TRBJ2-2, with TRBD1 matching over 9 bases. J gave up 3 bases and V 3 bases, and 5 bases lay outside the gene matches. Germline values: CDR1 WNHNN, CDR2 SYGVQD (reference sequence). The CDR3 is 16 residues long. CDR3 in DNA: TGCGCCAGCAGTGACCTTTGGACAGGGGACACCGGGGAGCTGTTTTTT. It yields the protein CASSDLWTGDTGELFF.

The chain is built from TRBV5-4 and TRBJ2-2; D is undetermined. Trimming shortened V by 4 bases and J by 0 bases, and 7 bases separated the two germline ends. The CDR3 extends over 14 amino acids. The germline CDR1 and CDR2 sequences are SGHNT and YYREEE (reference sequence). Here the CDR3 reads CASSTQTNTGELFF. DNA for the CDR3: TGTGCCAGCAGCACACAGACGAACACCGGGGAGCTGTTTTTT. The variable domain in full, completed from reference TRBV5-4 and TRBJ2-2, reads ETGVTQSPTHLIKTRGQQVTLRCSSQSGHNTVSWYQQALGQGPQFIFQYYREEENGRGNFPPRFSGLQFPNYSSELNVNALELDDSALYLCASSTQTNTGELFFGEGSRLTVL.

V gene TRBV28 combines with J gene TRBJ2-7; 10 nucleotides agree with TRBD1. Looked up from germline, CDR1 is MDHEN and CDR2 is SYDVKM. The CDR3 sequence is 13 residues long. With V trimmed by 6 bases and J by 2 bases, 1 base remained unmatched. Written as DNA, the CDR3 is TGTGCCAGCAGGGGACAGGGGACCTACGAGCAGTACTTC. Protein: CASRGQGTYEQYF.

In DNA, the CDR3 is TGTGCCAGCAGCTGGGACAGTAAAGAGACCCAGTACTTC. Amino acid sequence: CASSWDSKETQYF. The chain joins TRBV9 to TRBJ2-5; 7 bases match TRBD1. CDR3 size: 13 residues. V lost 4 bases to trimming and J lost 3 bases; unmatched junction nucleotides: 3. Germline V gene sequence: CDR1 SGDLS, CDR2 YYNGEE.

The chain uses TRBV5-1 and TRBJ1-2, with D perhaps matching TRBD1 (5 bases). CDR1 SGHRS and CDR2 YFSETQ come from the germline V gene. This CDR3 is 13 amino acids long. V lost 0 bases and J 6 bases, leaving 9 bases between the germline ends. CDR3 in DNA: TGCGCCAGCAGCTTGGCCAGACAGAATGGCTACACCTTC. Translation gives CASSLARQNGYTF.

The chain recombines TRBV19 with TRBJ2-1; perhaps TRBD2 as D (6 bases). This CDR3 comprises 15 residues. Per germline, CDR1 LNHDA and CDR2 SQIVND (reference sequence). Trimming removed 4 bases at V and 5 bases at J, with 15 bases between. The CDR3 DNA reads as TGTGCCAGTAGTAGCCGACCGGGACTCAACAATGAGCAGTTCTTC. It yields the protein CASSSRPGLNNEQFF.

This clone occurred once. The V and J genes are TRBV27 and TRBJ1-1, with D unclear. Germline CDR1 is MNHEY and CDR2 is SMNVEV (reference sequence). The CDR3 loop spans 15 amino acids. The V gene lost 5 bases and the J gene lost 2 bases, with 15 bases spanning the gap. The CDR3 loop reads CASSGFGKANTEAFF. The DNA of the CDR3 is TGTGCCAGCAGTGGGTTCGGCAAGGCCAACACTGAAGCTTTCTTT.

The chain joins TRBV5-1 to TRBJ2-7; possibly TRBD1 or TRBD2 for D (6 bases each). Trimming cost V 4 bases and J 0 bases, with 17 bases left between them. The CDR3 spans 16 residues. Germline assignment: CDR1 SGHRS and CDR2 YFSETQ. The CDR3 DNA reads TGCGCCAGCAGCCCCGGTTGGGGGGCGGGCTCCTACGAGCAGTACTTC. Protein sequence: CASSPGWGAGSYEQYF.

V and J are TRBV2 and TRBJ1-5, with D uncertain. V lost 3 bases to trimming and J lost 1 base, with 16 bases between them. CDR3 length equals 17 residues. Germline CDR1 and CDR2: SNHLY and FYNNEI. DNA for the CDR3: TGTGCCAGCAGTGATTGGCGGGAGAGCTACAGCAATCAGCCCCAGCATTTT. Translating gives CASSDWRESYSNQPQHF.

J is TRBJ2-3 and V is TRBV2, with D tentatively TRBD1 (6 bases). The germline CDR1 and CDR2 sequences are SNHLY and FYNNEI. Trimming took 6 bases from V and 1 from J, leaving 11 bases between them. CDR3 length equals 14 residues. The CDR3 sequence: CASSLYRGTDTQYF. The CDR3 DNA follows: TGTGCCAGCAGCTTGTACAGGGGCACAGATACGCAGTATTTT.

This chain connects TRBV5-1 to TRBJ2-5, with D perhaps matching TRBD2 (5 bases). The germline V gene encodes CDR1 SGHRS and CDR2 YFSETQ. V shed 0 bases and J shed 5 bases, with 8 bases lying between them. The CDR3 covers 13 residues. The CDR3, as DNA: TGCGCCAGCAGCTTGGTCGGGGAGGAGACCCAGTACTTC. This translates into CASSLVGEETQYF. Together with reference TRBV5-1 and TRBJ2-5, the CDR3 gives the full variable domain: KAGVTQTPRYLIKTRGQQVTLSCSPISGHRSVSWYQQTPGQGLQFLFEYFSETQRNKGNFPGRFSGRQFSNSRSEMNVSTLELGDSALYLCASSLVGEETQYFGPGTRLLVL.

This clone was seen just once. The V and J genes are TRBV2 and TRBJ2-6; a possible D gene is TRBD1 (5 bases). Germline-derived CDR1 and CDR2 are SNHLY and FYNNEI. With 9 bases removed from V and 0 bases from J, the gap between germline ends came to 12 bases. The CDR3 extends over 15 amino acids. This CDR3 reads CASNPDSSGANVLTF. Written as DNA, the CDR3 is TGTGCCAGTAACCCCGACAGCTCTGGGGCCAACGTCCTGACTTTC.

The table lists this clone with a count of one. The V gene is TRBV4-2, the J gene TRBJ2-3; perhaps TRBD2 as D (5 bases). The CDR3 totals 15 residues. Germline CDR1 reads LGHNA; CDR2 reads YNFKEQ. Trimming removed 2 bases from V and 10 bases from J, with 19 bases in between. CDR3 DNA sequence: TGTGCCAGCAGCCAACCCTCCAGAGGACTCGCTTCGCAGTATTTT. Encoded protein: CASSQPSRGLASQYF.

The chain has TRBV19 and TRBJ2-2; D ambiguous. The ends were cut back, 7 bases at V and 13 bases at J, with 16 bases in the middle. CDR1 is LNHDA and CDR2 is SQIVND in the germline V gene (reference sequence). The CDR3 loop spans 12 amino acids. The CDR3, as DNA: TGTGCCAGTATAGATGAGAGTGGGCGGCTGTTTTTT. The encoded protein is CASIDESGRLFF. The whole variable domain, remainder taken from reference TRBV19 and TRBJ2-2, is DGGITQSPKYLFRKEGQNVTLSCEQNLNHDAMYWYRQDPGQGLRLIYYSQIVNDFQKGDIAEGYSVSREKKESFPLTVTSAQKNPTAFYLCASIDESGRLFFGEGSRLTVL.

This chain uses TRBV4-2 with TRBJ2-5; 10 positions agree with TRBD1. The junction had 18 bases not matched to a gene; V was cut back by 1 base and J by 7 bases. The CDR3 has 19 amino acids. Germline V lookup: CDR1 LGHNA, CDR2 YNFKEQ. The CDR3 nucleotides are TGTGCCAGCAGCCAAGCGACGACAGGGGGCGATGGGGGCGTAGGGACCCAGTACTTC. Translated, it gives CASSQATTGGDGGVGTQYF.

The V and J genes are TRBV7-2 and TRBJ1-3; D gene ambiguous. The V end lost 1 base, the J end lost 8 bases, and 9 bases lay between the germline ends. Germline V CDR1 and CDR2: SGHTA, FQGNSA. This CDR3 spans 13 amino acids. CDR3 region: CASSLVIRDTIYF. The CDR3 coding sequence is TGTGCCAGCAGCTTAGTAATACGAGACACCATATATTTT.

The chain joins TRBV5-1 to TRBJ2-7, with D maybe TRBD1 (6 bases). This CDR3 comprises 16 residues. Germline CDR1 is SGHRS and CDR2 is YFSETQ. V was cut by 7 bases and J by 3 bases, with 23 bases left in between. Written as DNA, the CDR3 is TGCGCCAGCGGCCGCGAAACAGGGTTCCGACTCTACGAGCAGTACTTC. Translating gives CASGRETGFRLYEQYF.

This rearrangement joins TRBV28 to TRBJ2-2; D is unclear. The CDR3 has 14 amino acids. Germline V gives CDR1 MDHEN, CDR2 SYDVKM. The V gene lost 7 bases and the J gene lost 5 bases, with 14 bases spanning the gap. The CDR3 bases are TGTGCCAGCATAGGGTACCCACCGACCGGGGAGCTGTTTTTT. It specifies CASIGYPPTGELFF. The entire variable domain, with the rest obtained from reference TRBV28 and TRBJ2-2, is as follows: DVKVTQSSRYLVKRTGEKVFLECVQDMDHENMFWYRQDPGLGLRLIYFSYDVKMKEKGDIPEGYSVSREKKERFSLILESASTNQTSMYLCASIGYPPTGELFFGEGSRLTVL.